The clone carrying this T cell receptor beta chain was picked up a small number of times. Its antigen is as yet unknown. The data were taken from a study of beta chain features in type 1 diabetes. Findings of the study overall: Unsettled here was the matter of whether HLA type influences TCRB rearrangement.

Sequencing targeted expressed TCRB transcripts, as all isolated RNA had been reverse transcribed. Sequenced by immunoSEQ multiplex PCR; TCRdb stores in-frame clones only, minus some. The sample contains roughly 300,000 clones, under 8.5% of which appear only once. The J segment lost 7 bases and the V segment lost 5 bases, leaving 10 bases of the junction unmatched. Per germline, CDR1 SGHTA and CDR2 FQGNSA. This CDR3 region has 15 residues. The material sequenced was central memory CD4+ T cells from blood. The chain carries TRBV7-2 and TRBJ1-4, with 7 bases fitting TRBD1. This TCR was recovered from a woman under 30 in good health. The CDR3, as DNA: TGTGCCAGCAGCCCGGGACAGCCCTTCCGTGAAAAACTGTTTTTT. It codes for CASSPGQPFREKLFF. Drawing the rest from reference TRBV7-2 and TRBJ1-4, the complete variable domain is GAGVSQSPSNKVTEKGKDVELRCDPISGHTALYWYRQSLGQGLEFLIYFQGNSAPDKSGLPSDRFSAERTGGSVSTLTIQRTQQEDSAVYLCASSPGQPFREKLFFGSGTQLSVL.